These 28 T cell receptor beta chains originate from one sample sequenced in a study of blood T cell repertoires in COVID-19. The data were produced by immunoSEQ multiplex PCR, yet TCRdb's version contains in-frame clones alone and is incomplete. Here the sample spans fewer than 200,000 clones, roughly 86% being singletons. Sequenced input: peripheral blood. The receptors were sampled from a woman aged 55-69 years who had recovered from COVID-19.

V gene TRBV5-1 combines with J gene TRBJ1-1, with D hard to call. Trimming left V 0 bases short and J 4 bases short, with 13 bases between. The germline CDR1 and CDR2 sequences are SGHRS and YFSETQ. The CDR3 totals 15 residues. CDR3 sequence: CASSLGLGRGTEAFF. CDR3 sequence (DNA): TGCGCCAGCAGCTTGGGGTTGGGGAGAGGCACTGAAGCTTTCTTT.

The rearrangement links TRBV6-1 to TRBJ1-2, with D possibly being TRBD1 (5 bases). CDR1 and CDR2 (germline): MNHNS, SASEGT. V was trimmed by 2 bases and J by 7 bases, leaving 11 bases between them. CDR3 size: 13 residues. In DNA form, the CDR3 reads TGTGCCAGCAGTGAAACTTCAGGGTCTGGCTACACCTTC. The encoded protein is CASSETSGSGYTF.

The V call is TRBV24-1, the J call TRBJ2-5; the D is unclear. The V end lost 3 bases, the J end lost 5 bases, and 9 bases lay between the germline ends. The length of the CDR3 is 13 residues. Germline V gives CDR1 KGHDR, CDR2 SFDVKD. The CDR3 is CATSDIGRETQYF. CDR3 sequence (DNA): TGTGCCACCAGTGATATAGGCAGGGAGACCCAGTACTTC.

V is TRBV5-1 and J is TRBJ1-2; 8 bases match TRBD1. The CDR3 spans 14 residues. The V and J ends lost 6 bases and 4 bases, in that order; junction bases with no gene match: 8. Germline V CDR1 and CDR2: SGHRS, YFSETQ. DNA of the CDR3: TGCGCCAGCAATCAGGGGGCTAGGAGCTATGGCTACACCTTC. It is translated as CASNQGARSYGYTF.

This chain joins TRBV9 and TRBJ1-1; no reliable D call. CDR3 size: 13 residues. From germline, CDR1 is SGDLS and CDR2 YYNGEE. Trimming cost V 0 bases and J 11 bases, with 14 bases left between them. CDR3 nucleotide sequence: TGTGCCAGCAGCGTAGCTAATCCCCCGAAGGCTTTCTTT. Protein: CASSVANPPKAFF.

The CDR3 DNA follows: TGTGCCAGTAGTATGGATTTCAGGGAAACCGGGGAGCTGTTTTTT. Amino acids: CASSMDFRETGELFF. The chain joins TRBV19 to TRBJ2-2; D is perhaps TRBD1 (5 bases). V lost 3 bases, J lost 5 bases, and 13 bases lay in between. Per the germline V gene, CDR1 is LNHDA and CDR2 is SQIVND (reference sequence). The CDR3 runs 15 residues.

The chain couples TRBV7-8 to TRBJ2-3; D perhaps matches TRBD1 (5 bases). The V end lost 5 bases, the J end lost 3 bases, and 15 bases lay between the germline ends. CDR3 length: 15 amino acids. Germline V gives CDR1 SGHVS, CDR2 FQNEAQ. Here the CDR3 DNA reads TGTGCCAGCAGCCCAACAAGGGGTAGGACAGATACGCAGTATTTT. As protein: CASSPTRGRTDTQYF. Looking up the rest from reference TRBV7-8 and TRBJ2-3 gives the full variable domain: GAGVSQSPRYKVAKRGQDVALRCDPISGHVSLFWYQQALGQGPEFLTYFQNEAQLDKSGLPSDRFFAERPEGSVSTLKIQRTQQEDSAVYLCASSPTRGRTDTQYFGPGTRLTVL.

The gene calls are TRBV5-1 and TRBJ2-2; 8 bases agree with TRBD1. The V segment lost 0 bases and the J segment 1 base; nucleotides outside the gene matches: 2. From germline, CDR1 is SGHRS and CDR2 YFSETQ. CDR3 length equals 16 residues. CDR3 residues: CASSLAGTGNTGELFF. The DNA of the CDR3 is TGCGCCAGCAGCTTGGCCGGGACAGGGAACACCGGGGAGCTGTTTTTT.

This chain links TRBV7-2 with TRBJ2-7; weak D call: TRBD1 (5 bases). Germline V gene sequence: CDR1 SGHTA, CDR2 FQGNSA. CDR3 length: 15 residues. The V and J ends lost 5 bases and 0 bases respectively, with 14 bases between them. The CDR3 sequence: CASSPRTQSSYEQYF. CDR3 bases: TGTGCCAGCAGCCCGAGGACACAAAGCTCCTACGAGCAGTACTTC.

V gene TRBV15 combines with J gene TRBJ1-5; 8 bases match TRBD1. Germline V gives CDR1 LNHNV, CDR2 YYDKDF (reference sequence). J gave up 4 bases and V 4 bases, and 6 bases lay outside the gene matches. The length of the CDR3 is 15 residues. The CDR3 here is CATSKLTGDNQPQHF. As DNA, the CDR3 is TGTGCCACCAGCAAATTGACAGGGGATAATCAGCCCCAGCATTTT.

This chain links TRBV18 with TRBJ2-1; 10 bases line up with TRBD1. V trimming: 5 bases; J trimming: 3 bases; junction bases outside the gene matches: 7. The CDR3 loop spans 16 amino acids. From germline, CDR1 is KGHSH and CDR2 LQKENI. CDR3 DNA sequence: TGTGCCAGCTCAAGATGGACAGGGGGGGACTACAATGAGCAGTTCTTC. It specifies CASSRWTGGDYNEQFF.

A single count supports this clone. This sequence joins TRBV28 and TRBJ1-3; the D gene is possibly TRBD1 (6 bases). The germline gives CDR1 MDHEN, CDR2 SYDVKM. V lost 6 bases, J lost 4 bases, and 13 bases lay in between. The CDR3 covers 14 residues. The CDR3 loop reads CASSTGQGGNTIYF. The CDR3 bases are TGTGCCAGCAGCACAGGGCAGGGAGGAAACACCATATATTTT. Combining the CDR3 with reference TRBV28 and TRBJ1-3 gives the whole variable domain DVKVTQSSRYLVKRTGEKVFLECVQDMDHENMFWYRQDPGLGLRLIYFSYDVKMKEKGDIPEGYSVSREKKERFSLILESASTNQTSMYLCASSTGQGGNTIYFGEGSWLTVV.

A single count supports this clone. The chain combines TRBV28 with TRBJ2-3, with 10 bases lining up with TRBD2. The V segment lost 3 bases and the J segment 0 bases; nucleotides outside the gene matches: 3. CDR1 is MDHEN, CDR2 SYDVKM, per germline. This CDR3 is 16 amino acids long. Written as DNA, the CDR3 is TGTGCCAGCAGTTTCAGCGGGGGGGCTAGCACAGATACGCAGTATTTT. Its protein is CASSFSGGASTDTQYF.

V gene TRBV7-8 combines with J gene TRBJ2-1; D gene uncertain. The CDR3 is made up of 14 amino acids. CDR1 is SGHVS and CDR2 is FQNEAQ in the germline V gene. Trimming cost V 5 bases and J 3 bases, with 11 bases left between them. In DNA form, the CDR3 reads TGTGCCAGCAGCCCCCATGAGAACTACAATGAGCAGTTCTTC. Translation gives CASSPHENYNEQFF. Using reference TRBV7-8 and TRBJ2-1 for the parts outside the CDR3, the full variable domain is GAGVSQSPRYKVAKRGQDVALRCDPISGHVSLFWYQQALGQGPEFLTYFQNEAQLDKSGLPSDRFFAERPEGSVSTLKIQRTQQEDSAVYLCASSPHENYNEQFFGPGTRLTVL.

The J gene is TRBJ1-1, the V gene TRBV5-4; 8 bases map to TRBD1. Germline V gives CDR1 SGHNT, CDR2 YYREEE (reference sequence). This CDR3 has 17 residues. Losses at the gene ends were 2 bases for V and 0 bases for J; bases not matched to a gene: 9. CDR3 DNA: TGTGCCAGCAGCTTATACACAGGGACAGGAGTGAACACTGAAGCTTTCTTT. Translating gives CASSLYTGTGVNTEAFF.

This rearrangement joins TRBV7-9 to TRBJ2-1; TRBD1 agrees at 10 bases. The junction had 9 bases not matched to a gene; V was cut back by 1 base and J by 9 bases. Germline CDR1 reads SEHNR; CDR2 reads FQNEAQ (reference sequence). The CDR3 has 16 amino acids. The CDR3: CASSLVRTGGNTEQFF. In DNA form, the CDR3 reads TGTGCCAGCAGCTTAGTTCGGACAGGGGGAAACACTGAGCAGTTCTTC. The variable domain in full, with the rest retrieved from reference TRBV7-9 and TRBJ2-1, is DTGVSQNPRHKITKRGQNVTFRCDPISEHNRLYWYRQTLGQGPEFLTYFQNEAQLEKSRLLSDRFSAERPKGSFSTLEIQRTEQGDSAMYLCASSLVRTGGNTEQFFGPGTRLTVL.

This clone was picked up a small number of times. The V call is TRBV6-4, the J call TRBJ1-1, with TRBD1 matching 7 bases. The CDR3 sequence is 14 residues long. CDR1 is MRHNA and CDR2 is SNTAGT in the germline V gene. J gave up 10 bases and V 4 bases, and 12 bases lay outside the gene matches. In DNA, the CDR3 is TGTGCCAGCAGTGCCGACAGGGCCACCAATCGAGCTTTCTTT. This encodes CASSADRATNRAFF.

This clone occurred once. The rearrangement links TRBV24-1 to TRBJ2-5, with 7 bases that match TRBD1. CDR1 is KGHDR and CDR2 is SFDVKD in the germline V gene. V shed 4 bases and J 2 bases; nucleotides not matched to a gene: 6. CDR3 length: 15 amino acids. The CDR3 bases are TGTGCCACCAGTGAGAGACAGGGATCTCAAGAGACCCAGTACTTC. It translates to CATSERQGSQETQYF.

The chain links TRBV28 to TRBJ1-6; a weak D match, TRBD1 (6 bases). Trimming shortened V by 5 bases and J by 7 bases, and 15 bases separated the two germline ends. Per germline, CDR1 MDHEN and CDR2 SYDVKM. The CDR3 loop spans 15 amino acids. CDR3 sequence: CASSPRTERNSPLHF. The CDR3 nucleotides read TGTGCCAGCAGTCCTAGGACAGAGCGAAATTCACCCCTCCACTTT.

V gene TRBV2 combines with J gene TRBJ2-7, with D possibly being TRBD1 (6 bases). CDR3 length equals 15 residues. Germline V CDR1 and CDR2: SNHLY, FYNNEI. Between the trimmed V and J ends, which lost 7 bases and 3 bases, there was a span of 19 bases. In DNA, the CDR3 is TGTGCCAGCACTACATCGGAACAGGGCTTCTACGAGCAGTACTTC. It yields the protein CASTTSEQGFYEQYF.

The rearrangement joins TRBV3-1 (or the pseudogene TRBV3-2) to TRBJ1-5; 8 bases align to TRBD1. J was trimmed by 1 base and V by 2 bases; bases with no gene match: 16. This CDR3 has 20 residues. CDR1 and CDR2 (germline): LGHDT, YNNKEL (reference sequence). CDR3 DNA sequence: TGTGCCAGCAGCCAACCTATCCGGGACAGGAAAGAAGAGAGCAATCAGCCCCAGCATTTT. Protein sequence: CASSQPIRDRKEESNQPQHF.

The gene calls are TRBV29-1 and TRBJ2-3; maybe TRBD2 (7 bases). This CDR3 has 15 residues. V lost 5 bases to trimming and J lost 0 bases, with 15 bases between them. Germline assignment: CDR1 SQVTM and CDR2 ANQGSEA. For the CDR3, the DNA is TGCAGCGTTCCCCTGGGGGGGCGTAGCACAGATACGCAGTATTTT. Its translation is CSVPLGGRSTDTQYF.

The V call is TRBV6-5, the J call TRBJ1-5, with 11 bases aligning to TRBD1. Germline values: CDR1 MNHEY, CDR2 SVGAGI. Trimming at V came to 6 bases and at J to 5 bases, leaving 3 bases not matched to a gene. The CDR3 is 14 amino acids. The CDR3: CASRRTGGYQPQHF. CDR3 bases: TGTGCCAGCAGAAGGACAGGGGGCTATCAGCCCCAGCATTTT.

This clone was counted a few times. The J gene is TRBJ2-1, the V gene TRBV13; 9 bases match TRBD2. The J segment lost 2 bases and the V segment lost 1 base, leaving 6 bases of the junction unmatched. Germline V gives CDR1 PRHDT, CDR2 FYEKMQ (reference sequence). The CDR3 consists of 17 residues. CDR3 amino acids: CASSLAVTSGPYNEQFF. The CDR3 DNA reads TGTGCCAGCAGCTTAGCGGTGACTAGCGGCCCCTACAATGAGCAGTTCTTC.

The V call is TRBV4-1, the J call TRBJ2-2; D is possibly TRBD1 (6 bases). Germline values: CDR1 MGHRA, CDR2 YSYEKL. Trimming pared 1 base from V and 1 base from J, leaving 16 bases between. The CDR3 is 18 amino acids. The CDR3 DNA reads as TGCGCCAGCAGCCAAGGAGGACTCAGGGGTGGGAACACCGGGGAGCTGTTTTTT. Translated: CASSQGGLRGGNTGELFF.

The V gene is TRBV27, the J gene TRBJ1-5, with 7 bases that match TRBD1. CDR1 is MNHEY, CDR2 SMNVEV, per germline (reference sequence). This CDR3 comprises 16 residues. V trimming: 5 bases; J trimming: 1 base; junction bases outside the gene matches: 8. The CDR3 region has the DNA TGTGCCAGCAGTCCCAGGACAGGTGGAAGCAATCAGCCCCAGCATTTT. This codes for CASSPRTGGSNQPQHF.

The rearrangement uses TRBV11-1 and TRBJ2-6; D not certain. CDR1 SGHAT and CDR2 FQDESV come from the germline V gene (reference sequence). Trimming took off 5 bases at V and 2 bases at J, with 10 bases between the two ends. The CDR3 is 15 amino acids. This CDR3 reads CASSRVTTGANVLTF. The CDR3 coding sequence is TGTGCCAGCAGCCGCGTCACCACTGGGGCCAACGTCCTGACTTTC.

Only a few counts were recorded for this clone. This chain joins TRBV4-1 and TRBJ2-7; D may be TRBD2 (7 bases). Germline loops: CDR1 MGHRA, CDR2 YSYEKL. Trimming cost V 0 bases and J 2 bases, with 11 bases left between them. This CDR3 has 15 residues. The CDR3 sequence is CASSQDYGGPYEQYF. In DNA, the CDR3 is TGCGCCAGCAGCCAAGATTACGGGGGGCCCTACGAGCAGTACTTC.